Listed below are T cell receptor beta chains from one sample, sequenced in a study of blood T cell repertoires in COVID-19. Generated by immunoSEQ multiplex PCR, the TCRdb table keeps only in-frame clones and is missing some. In the table there are tens of thousands of clones, around 83% of which are singletons. Material for sequencing was peripheral blood. These receptors originate from a man aged 45 to 65 with acute or convalescent COVID-19. Each CDR3 is given without its conserved first and last residue. A D gene is named only where the DNA matches it firmly.

>TRBV27|TRBJ1-2|TRBD1
ASRPGQGYYGYT
>TRBV11-2|TRBJ1-6|-
ASSLMKSGNSPLH
>TRBV29-1|TRBJ2-1|-
SVEERHEQF
>TRBV5-1|TRBJ2-7|TRBD2
ASSFMASGGQEQY
>TRBV7-2|TRBJ2-1|TRBD2
ASSSGTSGGRQF
>TRBV6-5|TRBJ1-2|TRBD1
ASSGTVGYT
>TRBV7-9|TRBJ2-3|TRBD2
ASSPSGEGPSDTQY
>TRBV14|TRBJ2-3|-
ASSLGEFLGDTQY
>TRBV25-1|TRBJ2-1|-
ASSEPGLSSYNEQF
>TRBV12-3/TRBV12-4|TRBJ2-7|-
ASSFTYEQY
>TRBV19|TRBJ1-5|-
ASSSDSYSNQPQH
>TRBV5-1|TRBJ1-6|TRBD1
ASSPGTVNSPLH
>TRBV9|TRBJ2-7|TRBD1
ASSEGQGAGEQY
>TRBV29-1|TRBJ1-2|TRBD1
SVRGGDYGYT
>TRBV30|TRBJ1-6|-
AWRPLRTDNSPLH
>TRBV20-1|TRBJ2-3|-
SAFQVATQY
>TRBV11-3|TRBJ1-3|-
ASSSTVSSGNTIY
>TRBV7-8|TRBJ2-1|-
ASSLVRLSLGELLF
>TRBV27|TRBJ1-5|-
ASSFAGDRTQPQH
>TRBV10-3|TRBJ1-5|-
AISESTGNQPQH
>TRBV5-1|TRBJ1-1|-
ASSWGGQGEAF
>TRBV9|TRBJ1-2|TRBD1
ASSVDPGTVYGYT
>TRBV6-5|TRBJ1-6|TRBD1
ASRYGTGVSNSPLH
>TRBV4-1|TRBJ1-6|TRBD1
ASSQASGGHSPLH
>TRBV2|TRBJ1-4|-
ASRAGVREKLF
>TRBV4-2|TRBJ1-5|TRBD1
ASSREGTGGVQPQH
>TRBV7-2|TRBJ1-5|TRBD1
ASSLDGQGVQPQH
>TRBV4-1|TRBJ2-1|-
ASSQERVLGNNEQF
>TRBV6-5|TRBJ1-3|-
ASSYSEGVGNTIY
>TRBV12-5|TRBJ2-1|TRBD1
ASGLVQGTGGNNEQF
>TRBV19|TRBJ1-5|-
ASSIRGESNQPQH
>TRBV29-1|TRBJ2-3|TRBD1
SVRQGAAPRADTQY
>TRBV5-5|TRBJ1-2|TRBD1
ASTPTIQGATPLYGYT
>TRBV11-2|TRBJ1-3|-
ASSPTLVNTIY